This T cell receptor (beta chain) derives from a study of blood T cell repertoires in COVID-19. Study summary: T cells, B-cell-depleted T cells, or PBMCs provided the cDNA or gDNA that served as material.

This CDR3 region has 14 residues. The germline V gene encodes CDR1 SGHRS and CDR2 YFSETQ. Trimming removed 0 bases from V and 4 bases from J, with 10 bases in between. TCRdb keeps only in-frame clones here, not all; method: immunoSEQ multiplex PCR. The sample consists of around 94,000 clones, about four fifths of them appearing once. Sample: peripheral blood. This clonotype originated in a human donor in a cohort sampled during active COVID-19. The gene calls are TRBV5-1 and TRBJ2-5; D may be TRBD1 (5 bases). The CDR3 DNA sequence: TGCGCCAGCAGCTTGGAGGGGCGCGGAGAGACCCAGTACTTC. As protein: CASSLEGRGETQYF.